The 3 T cell receptor beta chains below were found in one sample sequenced in a study of T cells expressing NK-cell markers. TCRdb reprocessed the 5' RACE reads and reports one entry per CDR3 protein, with no DNA. The sample holds some 600,000 distinct CDR3 sequences. Material: blood T cells: a sorted CD56 or NKG2C T cell subset, CD4+ or CD8+ T cells, or bulk PBMC T cells (not recorded which). The receptors derive from a man aged 18 to 35 in good health.

This chain connects TRBV4-1 to TRBJ2-1; TCRdb's assignment of TRBD1 cannot be checked, as there is no DNA. Germline V gene lookup returns CDR1 MGHRA and CDR2 YSYEKL. This CDR3 has 16 amino acids. CDR3 protein: CASSQHRPRSYNEQFF.

V and J are TRBV7-3 and TRBJ1-6. Per germline, CDR1 SGHTA and CDR2 FQGTGA. The CDR3 is 20 amino acids. This CDR3 is CASSLRVRVIDSSYNSPLHF.

V and J are TRBV20-1 and TRBJ1-1. The germline V gene has CDR1 DFQATT and CDR2 SNEGSKA (reference sequence). This CDR3 is built from 11 residues. The CDR3 sequence: CSEGPGPEAFF.